This T cell receptor beta chain was sequenced during a study of blood T cell repertoires in COVID-19 (dated by TCRdb to the early 2020s). Some background on the complete study: Samples from collaborators originated in the United States, Italy and Spain and spanned both the acute and convalescent phases of COVID-19. The prospective study material was composed of cDNA or gDNA derived from T cells, B-cell-depleted T cells, or PBMCs. Deeply sampled blood TCRbeta repertoires from subjects exposed to, actively infected with, or recovered from COVID-19 were included in the dataset. A freely available public database, intended as a resource for researchers studying the immune response to SARS-CoV-2, is where the repertoires were released. The samples were drawn from the first 160 participants of the ongoing ImmuneRACE study and from 950 to 1,500 subjects provided by 6 global collaborators. A de-identified subject ID, COVID-19 status, age in years and sex were almost always included in the sample metadata. HLA class I and class II types, where available, came from metadata supplied by the sample provider rather than from assay-based typing. Overall study results and their limits: The quantity of clinical and demographic metadata differed by source and by participant and was supplied without curation.

Comment on this clone: The specificity of this receptor is unknown. The input lacks base qualities; no much larger clone sits a single base away.

TCRbeta CDR3 regions were amplified from genomic DNA by means of the immunoSEQ Assay, a bias-controlled multiplex PCR. As for the original processing: Nucleated cell counts per sample were estimated from amplification of reference gene primers within the assay. To quantify the absolute abundance of each unique TCRbeta CDR3 rearrangement, sequence reads were collapsed and filtered. For each sample, productive Simpson clonality was calculated by taking the square root of Simpson's diversity index across productive rearrangements. Entries here come from immuneACCESS through TCRdb and include only in-frame sequences with V and J called. Some clones fail to appear in such tables; in the studies checked, an unresolved V gene covers under half of the shortfall, and the cause of the remainder is unknown. V and J calls and clone size follow that table, whereas D and trimming were derived from the DNA. In this sample the table shows approximately 260,000 clones, around 87% of which occur a single time. Jointly, the top ten make up just under 6.5% of the sample.

Enrolling through a virtual design, the prospective study's participants ranged in age from roughly 18 to 90 years and lived across 24 United States geographic areas. In the prospective study, participants were assigned to cohorts based on the clinical history participants reported in a screening survey and a study questionnaire. Mobile phlebotomists in the prospective study collected whole blood, serum and a nasopharyngeal or oropharyngeal swab from every participant. Additional blood draws and questionnaires over an approximately 2-month period could optionally be provided by prospective study participants. Blood samples from the prospective study were shipped frozen or at room temperature prior to DNA extraction. The sequence derives from a woman aged 25-40 years with acute COVID-19. Sequenced material: PBMCs or T cells enriched from blood (not recorded which).

The nucleotides are TGTGCCAGCAGCTTGGAGGGGGCGGGTGAAGCTTTCTTT. The resulting protein is CASSLEGAGEAFF. The chain uses TRBV5-5 and TRBJ1-1, with 7 central nucleotides matching TRBD1. From a lookup of the germline V gene (reference sequence), CDR1 and CDR2 are SGHKS and YYEKEE. Germline trimming: 0 bases from V, 7 bases from J; junction bases outside gene matches: 3. The CDR3 runs 13 amino acids, cysteine and phenylalanine included. Of all the DNA, just the CDR3 is kept, 39 bases in frame from base 1.